The rows below give T cell receptor beta chains drawn from one sample of a study of cytomegalovirus exposure and HLA in healthy donors. The assay was immunoSEQ multiplex PCR, and TCRdb's table has in-frame clones only and misses some. This table holds almost 40,000 clones. Source material: PBMCs. These receptors all stem from a woman aged 30 to 39 in good health and CMV-seropositive. CDR3s include the opening cysteine and the closing phenylalanine or tryptophan. The order of the fields is CDR3 DNA, CDR3 protein, V gene, D gene, J gene. The D gene is left open where the match is weak.

CDR3 DNA: TGTGCCAGCAGTTTTTCTCCGGGACAGGGGGCGGCCGCTACTAATGAAAAACTGTTTTTT
CDR3 protein: CASSFSPGQGAAATNEKLFF
V gene: TRBV27
D gene: TRBD1
J gene: TRBJ1-4

CDR3 DNA: TGTGCCGGAAGACTCGAAACCGGGGAGCTGTTTTTT
CDR3 protein: CAGRLETGELFF
V gene: TRBV19
D gene: -
J gene: TRBJ2-2

CDR3 DNA: TGCGCCAGCAGCCAAGATCTGACAGGGTTTGAGCAGTTCTTC
CDR3 protein: CASSQDLTGFEQFF
V gene: TRBV4-1
D gene: TRBD1
J gene: TRBJ2-1

CDR3 DNA: TGTGCCAGCTCACCAATGATAGCGGGGGTGAACACCGGGGAGCTGTTTTTT
CDR3 protein: CASSPMIAGVNTGELFF
V gene: TRBV18
D gene: TRBD2
J gene: TRBJ2-2

CDR3 DNA: TGTGCCAGCGAAAAATCGGGATCTGGAAACACCATATATTTT
CDR3 protein: CASEKSGSGNTIYF
V gene: TRBV7-9
D gene: -
J gene: TRBJ1-3

CDR3 DNA: TGTGACCCCAGCCCAAACGGCAGACGGGGGGCCGCCCCCCCTGAAGCTTTCTTT
CDR3 protein: CDPSPNGRRGAAPPEAFF
V gene: TRBV7-9
D gene: -
J gene: TRBJ1-1

CDR3 DNA: TGTGCCAGCAGCCTCTTGGCCGGGACAGCCTATGGCTACACCTTC
CDR3 protein: CASSLLAGTAYGYTF
V gene: TRBV28
D gene: TRBD1
J gene: TRBJ1-2

CDR3 DNA: TGCAGCGTTGGTGACAGGGATTCTGGTGGCTACACCTTC
CDR3 protein: CSVGDRDSGGYTF
V gene: TRBV29-1
D gene: TRBD1
J gene: TRBJ1-2

CDR3 DNA: TGTGCCAGCAGCCACACAGAGCCGAACACTGAAGCTTTCTTT
CDR3 protein: CASSHTEPNTEAFF
V gene: TRBV7-9
D gene: -
J gene: TRBJ1-1

CDR3 DNA: TGTGCCAGCAGGGGGTCAGGGAGGAACACCATATATTTT
CDR3 protein: CASRGSGRNTIYF
V gene: TRBV6-6
D gene: -
J gene: TRBJ1-3

CDR3 DNA: TGTGCCAGCAGCCGCGGGACGGGCTATGGCTACACCTTC
CDR3 protein: CASSRGTGYGYTF
V gene: TRBV5-4
D gene: -
J gene: TRBJ1-2

CDR3 DNA: TGTGCCTGGACAATCAGGGATACGCAGTATTTT
CDR3 protein: CAWTIRDTQYF
V gene: TRBV30
D gene: -
J gene: TRBJ2-3

CDR3 DNA: TGTGCCAGTAGGACAACCTCGTACCAAGAGACCCAGTACTTC
CDR3 protein: CASRTTSYQETQYF
V gene: TRBV19
D gene: -
J gene: TRBJ2-5

CDR3 DNA: TGTGCCAGCAGTTACGGGGGCGGAACTAACTATGGCTACACCTTC
CDR3 protein: CASSYGGGTNYGYTF
V gene: TRBV6-5
D gene: -
J gene: TRBJ1-2

CDR3 DNA: TGTGCCAGTAGCGGGACGGGAGCTAGCACAGATACGCAGTATTTT
CDR3 protein: CASSGTGASTDTQYF
V gene: TRBV19
D gene: -
J gene: TRBJ2-3

CDR3 DNA: TGTGCCATCAGTGGGCCTACTAGCGCCCGGGAGACCCAGTACTTC
CDR3 protein: CAISGPTSARETQYF
V gene: TRBV10-3
D gene: TRBD2
J gene: TRBJ2-5

CDR3 DNA: TGTGCCAGCAGTCCCAACAGGGCCTATGGCTACACCTTC
CDR3 protein: CASSPNRAYGYTF
V gene: TRBV27
D gene: -
J gene: TRBJ1-2

CDR3 DNA: TGTGCCAGCAGCCCTAAGGGAGGGGTGCCCCGAAGCTCCTACAATGAGCAGTTCTTC
CDR3 protein: CASSPKGGVPRSSYNEQFF
V gene: TRBV5-6
D gene: TRBD2
J gene: TRBJ2-1

CDR3 DNA: TGTGCCAGCAGTGTACAGGTGGGCACTGAAGCTTTCTTT
CDR3 protein: CASSVQVGTEAFF
V gene: TRBV6-4
D gene: -
J gene: TRBJ1-1

CDR3 DNA: TGTGCCAGCAGCTTAACTAGCGGCACAGATACGCAGTATTTT
CDR3 protein: CASSLTSGTDTQYF
V gene: TRBV11-2
D gene: TRBD2
J gene: TRBJ2-3

CDR3 DNA: TGCGCCAGCAGCTTGGAGGGACTAGGGTACAATGAGCAGTTCTTC
CDR3 protein: CASSLEGLGYNEQFF
V gene: TRBV5-1
D gene: TRBD2
J gene: TRBJ2-1

CDR3 DNA: TGTGCCAGTAGTGAACAGGGACCCTTGGGCAATCAGCCCCAGCATTTT
CDR3 protein: CASSEQGPLGNQPQHF
V gene: TRBV19
D gene: -
J gene: TRBJ1-5

CDR3 DNA: TGTGCCAGCAGTAACCGGGACAGGGGACACGCACCCCTCCACTTT
CDR3 protein: CASSNRDRGHAPLHF
V gene: TRBV6-1
D gene: TRBD1
J gene: TRBJ1-6

CDR3 DNA: TGTGCCAGCAGCTTGAGGGACAGGGGAGGGGATGAGCAGTTCTTC
CDR3 protein: CASSLRDRGGDEQFF
V gene: TRBV5-6
D gene: TRBD1
J gene: TRBJ2-1

CDR3 DNA: TGTGCCTGGCGGCGGGACAGGGGATCGGCACCCCTCCACTTT
CDR3 protein: CAWRRDRGSAPLHF
V gene: TRBV30
D gene: TRBD1
J gene: TRBJ1-6